Sequencing of this TCR beta chain was carried out in a study of identical twins. TCRdb recomputed calls from the 5' RACE reads with MiXCR, one row per CDR3 protein. The data show around 480,000 distinct CDR3 sequences, 13% to 15% seen once. This clonotype was observed a few times. The germline CDR1 and CDR2 sequences are DFQATT and SNEGSKA (reference sequence). Trimming stripped 6 bases from V and 12 bases from J, with 20 bases between. This CDR3 spans 13 amino acids. These sequences were also reported in another study, on yellow fever vaccine responses in identical twins.

This receptor was obtained from a woman younger than 35 in good health. The J gene is TRBJ1-4, the V gene TRBV20-1; D may be TRBD1 (5 bases). Sequenced material: CD4+ T cells sorted from blood. In DNA, the CDR3 is TGCAGTGCGCTCTGGGCAGGGCGAGGACAACTGTTTTTT. Translation: CSALWAGRGQLFF.